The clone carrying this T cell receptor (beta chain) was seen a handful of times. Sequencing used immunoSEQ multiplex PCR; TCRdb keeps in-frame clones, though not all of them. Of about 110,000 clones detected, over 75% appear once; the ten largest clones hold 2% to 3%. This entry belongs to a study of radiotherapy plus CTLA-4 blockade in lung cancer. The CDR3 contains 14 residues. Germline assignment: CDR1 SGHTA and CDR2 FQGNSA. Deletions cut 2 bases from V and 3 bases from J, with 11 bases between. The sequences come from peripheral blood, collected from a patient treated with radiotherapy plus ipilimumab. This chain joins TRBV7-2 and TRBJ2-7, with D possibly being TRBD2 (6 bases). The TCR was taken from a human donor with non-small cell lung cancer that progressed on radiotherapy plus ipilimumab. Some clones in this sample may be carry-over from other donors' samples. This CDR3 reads CASSLPRGFYEQYF. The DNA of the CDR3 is TGTGCCAGCAGCTTACCGCGGGGCTTCTACGAGCAGTACTTC.